This T cell receptor (beta chain) originates from a study of tumor and adjacent non-tumor tissue in lung cancer. Findings and limits, study-wide: Shorter survival was associated with higher TCR diversity in tumors. Tumor repertoires had a smaller top 100 clone share than normal lung. TCR diversity was significantly greater in tumor than normal lung tissue.

The library came from three nested PCR rounds adapted from ARM-PCR protocols. MiXCR, run by TCRdb on the multiplex PCR reads, gives a single entry per CDR3 protein. The sample has tens of thousands of distinct CDR3 sequences, around 59% seen once. The CDR3 runs 15 residues. Germline CDR1 and CDR2: MNHNS and SASEGT. V dropped 6 bases and J dropped 4; count of bases not matched to a gene: 10. To note about this clonotype: Its antigen is as yet unknown. A much larger clone lies a single base off, so this may be a read error.

This sample's RNA came from whole unsorted tissue. Distant lung tissue was collected more than 3 cm away from the tumor edge. Chemotherapy-naive patients with new lung cancer underwent thoracic surgery in China, August–November 2014. Sequenced sample: distant non-tumor lung tissue. This sequence joins TRBV6-1 and TRBJ2-3; 7 bases are a match to TRBD2. The sequence was obtained from a woman between 65 and 79 years old with non-small cell lung cancer. The CDR3 DNA sequence: TGTGCCAGCAGCCGTTGTTTAGCGGGCTCAGATACGCAGTATTTT. This translates into CASSRCLAGSDTQYF.